These 25 T cell receptor beta chains originate from one sample sequenced in a study of beta chain features in type 1 diabetes. General study points: All four CD4+ subsets from Type 1 diabetes patients carried moderately but significantly shorter TCRB CDR3s.

Sequenced material consisted of expressed TCRB transcripts (all of the isolated RNA was reverse transcribed). Clones were sequenced by immunoSEQ multiplex PCR, and TCRdb holds only the in-frame ones, with some missing. The sample carries roughly 260,000 clones, about a fifth recorded once. Their antigen targets remain unknown. Sequencing used naive CD4+ T cells from blood. All receptors derive from a woman aged 40 to 55 with type 1 diabetes.

The sample holds a few counts of this clone. V is TRBV29-1 and J is TRBJ2-1; D unresolved. The CDR3 is 13 amino acids. Germline CDR1 is SQVTM and CDR2 is ANQGSEA. Trimming left V 5 bases short and J 1 base short, with 9 bases between. CDR3 in DNA: TGCAGCGTTAGTAGTTATTCCTACAATGAGCAGTTCTTC. This translates into CSVSSYSYNEQFF.

This clone was detected only a few times. In nucleotides, the CDR3 is TGCGCCAGCAGCCAAACCGGGACTAGCGGGGGAGAGACCCAGTACTTC. It translates to CASSQTGTSGGETQYF. This sequence joins TRBV4-1 and TRBJ2-5, with 14 bases aligning to TRBD2. The germline gives CDR1 MGHRA, CDR2 YSYEKL. The V segment lost 2 bases and the J segment 4 bases; nucleotides outside the gene matches: 3. CDR3 length: 16 amino acids.

V is TRBV9 and J is TRBJ2-5, with TRBD2 identical over 9 bases. The germline V gene encodes CDR1 SGDLS and CDR2 YYNGEE. This CDR3 comprises 16 residues. V was pared by 0 bases and J by 2 bases, with 5 bases of the junction left unmatched. The CDR3 is CASSVGLADGQETQYF. CDR3 DNA sequence: TGTGCCAGCAGCGTAGGACTAGCGGACGGACAAGAGACCCAGTACTTC.

This clone was observed a handful of times. J is TRBJ2-5 and V is TRBV5-4, with 8 bases that match TRBD2. CDR3 length: 14 amino acids. In germline, CDR1 is SGHNT, CDR2 YYREEE (reference sequence). V shed 0 bases and J 6 bases; nucleotides not matched to a gene: 4. Here the CDR3 DNA reads TGTGCCAGCAGCTTGGCCACTAGCGGAAAGACCCAGTACTTC. Its protein product is CASSLATSGKTQYF.

This clone showed up just a few times. This chain uses TRBV5-4 with TRBJ2-3, with no clear D. V was pared by 4 bases and J by 0 bases, with 3 bases between. CDR1 is SGHNT, CDR2 YYREEE, per germline (reference sequence). The CDR3 loop spans 12 amino acids. CDR3 protein: CASSQSTDTQYF. CDR3 in DNA: TGTGCCAGCAGCCAGAGCACAGATACGCAGTATTTT.

To note about this clone: Distinct nucleotide sequences in the sample also encode this CDR3. The chain combines TRBV7-2 with TRBJ2-7; 10 nucleotides match TRBD1. Germline V gene data show CDR1 as SGHTA and CDR2 as FQGNSA. This CDR3 region has 14 residues. The junction had 5 bases not matched to a gene; V was cut back by 5 bases and J by 4 bases. CDR3: CASSPRDRGYEQYF. The CDR3 DNA sequence: TGTGCCAGCAGCCCCAGGGACAGGGGTTACGAGCAGTACTTC.

The table lists this clone with a few counts. The chain carries TRBV2 and TRBJ2-5; 12 bases fit TRBD2. The CDR3 has 13 residues. CDR1 SNHLY and CDR2 FYNNEI come from the germline V gene. The junction had 5 bases not matched to a gene; V was cut back by 10 bases and J by 5 bases. The CDR3: CATTSGSWETQYF. The CDR3 region has the DNA TGTGCCACGACTAGCGGGAGTTGGGAGACCCAGTACTTC.

This clone was found a few times. V gene TRBV28 combines with J gene TRBJ2-6; D not certain. V lost 5 bases, J lost 0 bases, and 11 bases lay in between. Germline CDR1 reads MDHEN; CDR2 reads SYDVKM. This CDR3 spans 16 amino acids. Here the CDR3 reads CASSPQLPSGANVLTF. The CDR3 DNA is TGTGCCAGCAGTCCACAGCTCCCCTCTGGGGCCAACGTCCTGACTTTC.

CDR3 in DNA: TGTGCCAGCAGCCTGTACTACAATGAGCAGTTCTTC. Translating it yields CASSLYYNEQFF. The chain employs TRBV5-4 and TRBJ2-1; no clear D. The V gene's germline CDR1 is SGHNT and CDR2 YYREEE (reference sequence). Trimming removed 4 bases at V and 3 bases at J, with 5 bases between. The CDR3 covers 12 residues.

The CDR3 reads CASSLTRNEQFF. The DNA for the CDR3 is TGTGCCAGCAGCTTAACCAGAAATGAGCAGTTCTTC. The chain uses TRBV7-3 and TRBJ2-1; no firm D call. Trimming took off 0 bases at V and 7 bases at J, with 4 bases between the two ends. CDR1 is SGHTA, CDR2 FQGTGA, per germline. The CDR3 contains 12 residues.

About this clone itself: Other DNA sequences within the sample encode an identical CDR3. The rearrangement uses TRBV9 and TRBJ2-1; D is undetermined. This CDR3 has 12 residues. CDR1 SGDLS and CDR2 YYNGEE come from the germline V gene. V lost 0 bases to trimming and J lost 5 bases, with 3 bases between them. The CDR3 nucleotides read TGTGCCAGCAGCGTAGCGGACAATGAGCAGTTCTTC. Encoded protein: CASSVADNEQFF. The full variable domain, in which reference TRBV9 and TRBJ2-1 provide the parts outside the CDR3, is DSGVTQTPKHLITATGQRVTLRCSPRSGDLSVYWYQQSLDQGLQFLIQYYNGEERAKGNILERFSAQQFPDLHSELNLSSLELGDSALYFCASSVADNEQFFGPGTRLTVL.

The chain has TRBV7-2 and TRBJ2-7; D is perhaps TRBD2 (5 bases). Germline CDR1 and CDR2: SGHTA and FQGNSA. This CDR3 has 14 amino acids. V was clipped by 3 bases and J by 6 bases, with 15 bases between them. The CDR3 DNA reads TGTGCCAGCAGCTTTTCTCCGGGGTCCGGCGAGCAGTACTTC. It translates to CASSFSPGSGEQYF.

This clone has just a few counts. The chain joins TRBV5-4 to TRBJ1-1; no reliable D call. Germline-derived CDR1 and CDR2 are SGHNT and YYREEE (reference sequence). The CDR3 spans 14 residues. V lost 4 bases and J lost 3, with 13 bases in between. The CDR3: CASSPTVGDTEAFF. The CDR3 nucleotides are TGTGCCAGCAGCCCTACAGTGGGCGACACTGAAGCTTTCTTT.

The CDR3 loop is CSGPLAGSLDEQFF. The CDR3 DNA is TGCAGCGGCCCACTAGCGGGAAGTCTGGATGAGCAGTTCTTC. This chain links TRBV29-1 with TRBJ2-1; TRBD2 aligns across 10 bases. V trimming: 7 bases; J trimming: 8 bases; junction bases outside the gene matches: 11. The CDR3 totals 14 residues. Germline lookup yields CDR1 SQVTM and CDR2 ANQGSEA.

The rearrangement uses TRBV5-4 and TRBJ1-1; 9 nucleotides match TRBD1. With V trimmed by 5 bases and J by 5 bases, 7 bases remained unmatched. The length of the CDR3 is 14 residues. The V gene's germline CDR1 is SGHNT and CDR2 YYREEE (reference sequence). The CDR3 here is CASSQTGGRTEAFF. The DNA for the CDR3 is TGTGCCAGCAGTCAAACAGGGGGCCGGACTGAAGCTTTCTTT. Using reference TRBV5-4 and TRBJ1-1 for the parts outside the CDR3, the full variable domain is ETGVTQSPTHLIKTRGQQVTLRCSSQSGHNTVSWYQQALGQGPQFIFQYYREEENGRGNFPPRFSGLQFPNYSSELNVNALELDDSALYLCASSQTGGRTEAFFGQGTRLTVV.

To note about this clone: Additional DNA sequences in this sample encode the identical CDR3. The chain combines TRBV7-2 with TRBJ1-5, with TRBD1 matching 9 bases. Germline V gene sequence: CDR1 SGHTA, CDR2 FQGNSA. V lost 4 bases and J lost 5; bases outside the gene matches: 0. This CDR3 has 13 amino acids. CDR3 in DNA: TGTGCCAGCAGCTGGGACAGGGATCAGCCCCAGCATTTT. It codes for CASSWDRDQPQHF.

This clone was counted only a few times. This chain links TRBV2 with TRBJ1-3, with D possibly being TRBD1 (5 bases). V lost 4 bases and J 4 bases, leaving 11 bases between the germline ends. This CDR3 is built from 14 residues. Germline assignment: CDR1 SNHLY and CDR2 FYNNEI. The CDR3 loop is CASSGRETGNTIYF. The CDR3 region has the DNA TGTGCCAGCAGTGGCAGGGAAACGGGAAACACCATATATTTT.

This clone was found a few times. The V call is TRBV5-4, the J call TRBJ1-1; maybe TRBD1 (5 bases). This CDR3 region has 15 residues. Between the trimmed V and J ends, which lost 0 bases and 2 bases, there was a span of 11 bases. In germline, CDR1 is SGHNT, CDR2 YYREEE (reference sequence). The CDR3: CASSLGRRENTEAFF. CDR3 DNA: TGTGCCAGCAGCTTGGGTCGCAGGGAAAACACTGAAGCTTTCTTT. The entire variable domain, with the rest obtained from reference TRBV5-4 and TRBJ1-1, is as follows: ETGVTQSPTHLIKTRGQQVTLRCSSQSGHNTVSWYQQALGQGPQFIFQYYREEENGRGNFPPRFSGLQFPNYSSELNVNALELDDSALYLCASSLGRRENTEAFFGQGTRLTVV.

This clone was observed a handful of times. The chain has TRBV9 and TRBJ2-2, with D hard to call. V lost 0 bases, J lost 6 bases, and 6 bases lay in between. From germline, CDR1 is SGDLS and CDR2 YYNGEE. The CDR3 is 13 amino acids. The chain's CDR3 is CASSVVSPGELFF. Here the CDR3 DNA reads TGTGCCAGCAGCGTAGTCTCCCCCGGGGAGCTGTTTTTT.

This clone turned up a few times. The gene calls are TRBV4-1 and TRBJ2-4; 8 bases line up with TRBD1. CDR1 is MGHRA, CDR2 YSYEKL, per germline. The CDR3 is made up of 14 amino acids. J gave up 8 bases and V 4 bases, and 7 bases lay outside the gene matches. The CDR3 here is CASSPQGAWDIQYF. The CDR3 region has the DNA TGCGCCAGCAGCCCGCAGGGGGCATGGGACATTCAGTACTTC.

This clone occurred a few times. Other DNA variants within this sample encode the same CDR3. V and J are TRBV29-1 and TRBJ1-5; no clear D. V lost 4 bases, J lost 2 bases, and 6 bases lay in between. The CDR3 covers 12 residues. Germline V lookup: CDR1 SQVTM, CDR2 ANQGSEA. The DNA for the CDR3 is TGCAGCGTTGGTGAGGGCAATCAGCCCCAGCATTTT. Its translation: CSVGEGNQPQHF.

This clone was seen more than once but under ten times. J is TRBJ1-1 and V is TRBV29-1, with TRBD1 matching over 8 bases. V gave up 4 bases and J gave up 4 bases; unmatched junction bases: 8. CDR1 is SQVTM, CDR2 ANQGSEA, per germline. The CDR3 spans 14 residues. CDR3 bases: TGCAGCGTTGTCCCTAACGACAGGGGCACTGAAGCTTTCTTT. Its translation is CSVVPNDRGTEAFF.

This clone came up a few times. The genes are TRBV27 and TRBJ1-2; the D gene is possibly TRBD1 (6 bases). Deletions cut 3 bases from V and 0 bases from J, with 14 bases between. Per germline, CDR1 MNHEY and CDR2 SMNVEV (reference sequence). There are 16 residues in the CDR3. CDR3 DNA sequence: TGTGCCAGCAGTTTTGGATGGGACACCTCTAACTATGGCTACACCTTC. Its protein product is CASSFGWDTSNYGYTF.

This clone was counted a few times. This sequence joins TRBV4-3 and TRBJ1-2; 10 bases align to TRBD1. This CDR3 contains 15 residues. V lost 3 bases and J lost 4; bases outside the gene matches: 5. The germline V gene encodes CDR1 LGHNA and CDR2 YSLEER. CDR3 nucleotide sequence: TGCGCCAGCAGCCATGGGACAGGGGAGTCCTATGGCTACACCTTC. This codes for CASSHGTGESYGYTF.

As to this clone: Compared with germline, one end of the junction differs, possibly owing to a read error. The V gene is TRBV19, the J gene TRBJ1-2; D ambiguous. CDR1 LNHDA and CDR2 SQIVND come from the germline V gene (reference sequence). There are 11 residues in the CDR3. The CDR3 nucleotides read TGTGCCAGTAGTACCGGAGGACCCTTACACTTC. Its protein is CASSTGGPLHF.